This T cell receptor beta chain was sequenced in a study of blood T cells in healthy people across ages. Germline CDR1 is LNHNV and CDR2 is YYDKDF (reference sequence). V trimming: 1 base; J trimming: 10 bases; junction bases outside the gene matches: 10. The CDR3 loop spans 15 amino acids. Primed by a sample-barcoded 5' primer and a J-beta primer mix, a second PCR proceeded for 7 to 11 cycles. MiXCR was run by TCRdb on the 5' RACE reads, yielding one entry per CDR3 protein. The sample contains roughly 1,500,000 distinct CDR3 sequences, about 35% of which appear only once. The TCR sequence derives from a woman in her 30s in good health. The chain links TRBV15 to TRBJ2-1; 7 nucleotides agree with TRBD2. The sequencing input was blood. The CDR3 is CATSRVPNGAGEQFF. The CDR3 DNA is TGTGCCACCAGCAGAGTCCCCAACGGAGCGGGGGAGCAGTTCTTC. Full variable domain (remainder filled in from reference TRBV15 and TRBJ2-1): DAMVIQNPRYQVTQFGKPVTLSCSQTLNHNVMYWYQQKSSQAPKLLFHYYDKDFNNEADTPDNFQSRRPNTSFCFLDIRSPGLGDTAMYLCATSRVPNGAGEQFFGPGTRLTVL.